The 16 T cell receptor beta chains below all came from one sample that was sequenced in a study of T cell repertoires in cytomegalovirus infection. These receptors' antigens are unknown. TCRdb used MiXCR to reprocess the reads, holding one entry per CDR3 protein. The data contain about 830,000 distinct CDR3 sequences, 30% to 35% of them singletons. Sequencing used cultured CD8+ T cells from PBMCs, obtained from culture after CMV antigen stimulation. The receptors derive from a human donor in good health (CMV status not recorded). Some clones in this sample may be carry-over from other donors' samples.

The V gene is TRBV6-6, the J gene TRBJ1-6, with 11 bases lining up with TRBD1. Losses at the gene ends were 7 bases for V and 7 bases for J; bases not matched to a gene: 6. CDR3 length: 15 residues. Per germline, CDR1 MNHNY and CDR2 SVGAGI (reference sequence). Written as DNA, the CDR3 is TGTGCCAGCATTAGGGACAGGGGGTGGAATTCACCCCTCCACTTT. The encoded protein is CASIRDRGWNSPLHF.

A remark on this clonotype: Possible read error: a much larger clone is one base away. V and J are TRBV27 and TRBJ1-2, with a weak D call TRBD1 (6 bases). The V end was cut by 4 bases, the J end by 0 bases, with 9 bases between. Germline values: CDR1 MNHEY, CDR2 SMNVEV (reference sequence). The CDR3 extends over 14 amino acids. The CDR3 DNA reads TGTGCCAGCAGTTCCGGGACAACTAACTATGGCTACACCTTC. Protein: CASSSGTTNYGYTF.

This clonotype was observed many times. This chain connects TRBV7-6 to TRBJ2-1; 7 bases align to TRBD2. Losses at the gene ends were 0 bases for V and 8 bases for J; bases not matched to a gene: 7. There are 15 residues in the CDR3. Germline V lookup: CDR1 SGHVS, CDR2 FNYEAQ. The CDR3 nucleotides read TGTGCCAGCAGCTTAGCGGGGGGGGATTGGGATGAGCAGTTCTTC. This translates into CASSLAGGDWDEQFF.

V and J are TRBV2 and TRBJ1-3, with D unresolved. Germline CDR1 is SNHLY and CDR2 is FYNNEI. The length of the CDR3 is 11 residues. Trimming stripped 7 bases from V and 5 bases from J, with 6 bases between. Written as DNA, the CDR3 is TGTGCCAGCAAAGGAAGAAACACCATATATTTT. As protein: CASKGRNTIYF. The full variable domain, completed using reference TRBV2 and TRBJ1-3, is EPEVTQTPSHQVTQMGQEVILRCVPISNHLYFYWYRQILGQKVEFLVSFYNNEISEKSEIFDDQFSVERPDGSNFTLKIRSTKLEDSAMYFCASKGRNTIYFGEGSWLTVV.

This clonotype was seen a few times. The chain carries TRBV6-2 or TRBV6-3 and TRBJ1-1; D perhaps matches TRBD1 (5 bases). The CDR3 sequence is 14 residues long. V was pared by 6 bases and J by 0 bases, with 11 bases between. The germline gives CDR1 MNHEY, CDR2 SVGEGT. Written as DNA, the CDR3 is TGTGCCAGCAGACGACAGATTTTGAACACTGAAGCTTTCTTT. Its translation is CASRRQILNTEAFF.

This clonotype was seen more than once but under ten times. CDR3 sequence (DNA): TGTGCCAGCTCCCCTTCAGCCGGGGGTTTGGCAGATACGCAGTATTTT. Protein: CASSPSAGGLADTQYF. This chain uses TRBV7-9 with TRBJ2-3; D may be TRBD2 (6 bases). Between the trimmed V and J ends, which lost 8 bases and 4 bases, there was a span of 22 bases. This CDR3 region has 16 residues. Germline V gene sequence: CDR1 SEHNR, CDR2 FQNEAQ (reference sequence).

The V and J genes are TRBV6-6 and TRBJ1-4; 9 bases map to TRBD1. Germline-derived CDR1 and CDR2 are MNHNY and SVGAGI (reference sequence). Unmatched junction bases numbered 10, after V lost 8 bases and J lost 3 bases. The CDR3 extends over 16 amino acids. For the CDR3, the DNA is TGTGCCAGCCGCAAGGCGACAGGGGGTCCTAATGAAAAACTGTTTTTT. Protein product: CASRKATGGPNEKLFF.

This clonotype came up many times. The rearrangement joins TRBV19 to TRBJ1-1; the D gene is possibly TRBD1 (6 bases). CDR1 is LNHDA, CDR2 SQIVND, per germline (reference sequence). V dropped 0 bases and J dropped 1 base, with 15 bases sitting between them. CDR3 length: 17 residues. The CDR3 is CASSIDPAGHWNTEAFF. CDR3 in DNA: TGTGCCAGTAGTATAGACCCGGCGGGACACTGGAACACTGAAGCTTTCTTT.

This clonotype appeared once. The chain uses TRBV12-3 or TRBV12-4 and TRBJ1-5; no clear D gene. This CDR3 is 13 amino acids long. The V end was cut by 6 bases, the J end by 9 bases, with 15 bases between. CDR3 loop: CASSSSLVRPQHF. DNA for the CDR3: TGTGCCAGCAGCTCGAGCCTCGTACGGCCCCAGCATTTT.

This clonotype was detected only a few times. This chain uses TRBV6-1 with TRBJ2-1, with D possibly being TRBD2 (6 bases). V lost 4 bases to trimming and J lost 4 bases, with 17 bases between them. This CDR3 has 16 residues. The V gene's germline CDR1 is MNHNS and CDR2 SASEGT. In DNA, the CDR3 is TGTGCCAGCAGTGGTGGAGGGCAGGGTATGTACAATGAGCAGTTCTTC. Residues: CASSGGGQGMYNEQFF.

This clonotype showed up many times. The chain links TRBV4-1 to TRBJ2-3; no clear D gene. Trimming left V 1 base short and J 3 bases short, with 8 bases between. The CDR3 extends over 14 amino acids. Germline CDR1 is MGHRA and CDR2 is YSYEKL. Here the CDR3 reads CASSQGVRTDTQYF. The CDR3 DNA follows: TGCGCCAGCAGCCAAGGGGTGAGAACAGATACGCAGTATTTT.

The rearrangement links TRBV7-8 to TRBJ1-2; a weak D match, TRBD1 (6 bases). This CDR3 region has 13 residues. Germline V gene lookup returns CDR1 SGHVS and CDR2 FQNEAQ. Trimming pared 3 bases from V and 7 bases from J, leaving 12 bases between. This CDR3 is CASSFFQGSGYTF. CDR3 nucleotide sequence: TGTGCCAGCAGCTTTTTCCAGGGGAGTGGCTACACCTTC. The whole variable domain, filled in from reference TRBV7-8 and TRBJ1-2, reads GAGVSQSPRYKVAKRGQDVALRCDPISGHVSLFWYQQALGQGPEFLTYFQNEAQLDKSGLPSDRFFAERPEGSVSTLKIQRTQQEDSAVYLCASSFFQGSGYTFGSGTRLTVV.

The chain recombines TRBV29-1 with TRBJ2-3, with 10 nucleotides matching TRBD2. The J segment lost 0 bases and the V segment lost 2 bases, leaving 8 bases of the junction unmatched. This CDR3 is 17 amino acids long. The germline V gene encodes CDR1 SQVTM and CDR2 ANQGSEA. In nucleotides, the CDR3 is TGCAGCGTTGAATCTAGCGGGGGTCCCTATAGCACAGATACGCAGTATTTT. This gives the protein CSVESSGGPYSTDTQYF.

This clonotype has a count of ten or more. The CDR3 DNA reads as TGTGCCAGCAGCTTGGGTAGTTCGGGCCTCGGGGCTTTCTTT. Its protein product is CASSLGSSGLGAFF. This chain links TRBV7-6 with TRBJ1-1; D is uncertain. Germline loops: CDR1 SGHVS, CDR2 FNYEAQ. The CDR3 is 14 residues long. V was trimmed by 3 bases and J by 11 bases, leaving 19 bases between them.

The chain employs TRBV10-3 and TRBJ2-3; 9 bases fit TRBD1. With 4 bases clipped from V and 7 bases from J, the junction kept 9 bases outside the gene matches. The length of the CDR3 is 15 residues. CDR1 is ENHRY, CDR2 SYGVKD, per germline. As DNA, the CDR3 is TGTGCCATCAGTGGCGGGACAGGGAATCTCAATACGCAGTATTTT. The encoded protein is CAISGGTGNLNTQYF.

The chain links TRBV7-9 to TRBJ2-3, with D possibly matching TRBD2 (6 bases). Germline values: CDR1 SEHNR, CDR2 FQNEAQ (reference sequence). Between the trimmed V and J ends, which lost 0 bases and 4 bases, there was a span of 17 bases. The CDR3 contains 17 residues. As DNA, the CDR3 is TGTGCCAGCAGCTTAGCCCCTAGCGCCACGGCCCCAGATACGCAGTATTTT. It codes for CASSLAPSATAPDTQYF.